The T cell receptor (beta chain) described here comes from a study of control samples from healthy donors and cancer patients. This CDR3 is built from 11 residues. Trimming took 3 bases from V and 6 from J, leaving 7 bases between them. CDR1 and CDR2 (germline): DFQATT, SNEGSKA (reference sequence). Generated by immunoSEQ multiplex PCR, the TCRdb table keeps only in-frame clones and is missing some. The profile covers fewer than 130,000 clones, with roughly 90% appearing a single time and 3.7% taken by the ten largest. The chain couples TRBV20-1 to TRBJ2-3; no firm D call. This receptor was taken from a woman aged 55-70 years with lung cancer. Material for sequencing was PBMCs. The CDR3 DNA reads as TGCAGTGCTAGTTCCACTGATACGCAGTATTTT. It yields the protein CSASSTDTQYF.